This is a list of T cell receptor beta chains from one sample in a study of CD8+ T cells in alopecia areata. The method was immunoSEQ multiplex PCR; TCRdb's version includes in-frame clones alone and lacks a portion of them. The table has 110,000 to 150,000 clones, about 60% seen once. The source material was CD4+ T cells sorted from blood, sampled at week 0. The origin of the receptors is a human donor with alopecia areata. The CDR3 runs from the conserved cysteine through the conserved F or W. A D gene is named only where the DNA matches it firmly. The size field is filled for only some rows; it gives once, few, many or a size class.

V	size	D	J	CDR3	DNA
TRBV30	NA	NA	TRBJ2-7	CAWSGGFREQYF	TGTGCCTGGAGTGGTGGGTTCCGCGAGCAGTACTTC
TRBV30	NA	TRBD1	TRBJ1-1	CAWSKTGGNEAFF	TGTGCCTGGAGCAAGACAGGGGGCAATGAAGCTTTCTTT
TRBV27	NA	NA	TRBJ1-6	CASSFSAQLQSPLHF	TGTGCCAGCAGTTTCTCTGCACAGCTCCAATCACCCCTCCACTTT
TRBV19	NA	NA	TRBJ1-1	CASTQYGVAFF	TGTGCCAGTACCCAGTACGGTGTAGCTTTCTTT
TRBV30	NA	NA	TRBJ1-5	CAWSKDSYQPQHF	TGTGCCTGGAGCAAGGACAGTTACCAGCCCCAGCATTTT
TRBV5-1	NA	TRBD2	TRBJ2-5	CASTGGETQYF	TGCGCCAGCACCGGGGGGGAGACCCAGTACTTC
TRBV7-2	NA	TRBD2	TRBJ2-2	CASKGTSGNTGELFF	TGTGCCAGCAAGGGGACTAGCGGGAACACCGGGGAGCTGTTTTTT
TRBV23-1	NA	NA	TRBJ1-6	CASSQTHKAWDSPLHF	TGCGCCAGCAGTCAAACCCACAAGGCCTGGGATTCACCCCTCCACTTT
TRBV5-1	NA	NA	TRBJ2-7	CASSLGQVVNEQYF	TGCGCCAGCAGCTTGGGCCAGGTAGTCAACGAGCAGTACTTC
TRBV6-5	NA	NA	TRBJ2-2	CASSYLVANTGELFF	TGTGCCAGCAGTTACTTGGTAGCGAACACCGGGGAGCTGTTTTTT
TRBV30	NA	TRBD1	TRBJ2-3	CAWSIQGADTQYF	TGTGCCTGGAGTATACAGGGGGCAGATACGCAGTATTTT
TRBV4-3	few	NA	TRBJ1-5	CASSQDGQGKGNQPQHF	TGCGCCAGCAGCCAAGATGGTCAGGGGAAAGGCAATCAGCCCCAGCATTTT
TRBV30	NA	TRBD1	TRBJ1-2	CAGSRGSLPTNYGYTF	TGTGCCGGGTCCAGGGGGAGTCTTCCAACTAACTATGGCTACACCTTC
TRBV7-2	once	TRBD2	TRBJ2-1	CASSLALVAGGRSNEQFF	TGTGCCAGCAGCTTAGCGTTGGTAGCGGGGGGTCGGAGTAATGAGCAGTTCTTC
TRBV5-1	NA	NA	TRBJ2-5	CASSFGGPGETQYF	TGCGCCAGCAGCTTCGGGGGGCCAGGAGAGACCCAGTACTTC
TRBV6-5	NA	NA	TRBJ1-5	CASSYSSGSNQPQHF	TGTGCCAGCAGTTACTCTTCAGGGTCCAATCAGCCCCAGCATTTT
TRBV5-6	NA	NA	TRBJ2-1	CASSTYNEQFF	TGTGCCAGCAGCACCTACAATGAGCAGTTCTTC
TRBV2	NA	TRBD2	TRBJ2-1	CANRRELADNEQFF	TGTGCCAACAGGAGAGAACTAGCGGACAATGAGCAGTTCTTC
TRBV29-1	few	NA	TRBJ2-7	CSVGVGLSDPTRQYF	TGCAGCGTGGGGGTCGGACTTTCTGACCCTACGAGGCAGTACTTC
TRBV29-1	NA	TRBD1	TRBJ1-5	CSMTGTGGADQPQHF	TGCAGCATGACCGGGACAGGGGGCGCAGATCAGCCCCAGCATTTT
TRBV30	NA	NA	TRBJ2-2	CAWRGARNTGELFF	TGTGCCTGGAGAGGGGCTAGGAACACCGGGGAGCTGTTTTTT
TRBV5-1	NA	NA	TRBJ2-6	CASSSDSSGANVLTF	TGCGCCAGCAGCTCCGACAGCTCTGGGGCCAACGTCCTGACTTTC
TRBV30	NA	TRBD1	TRBJ2-7	CAWSKTGSYEQYF	TGTGCCTGGAGTAAGACAGGGTCCTACGAGCAGTACTTC
TRBV25-1	NA	TRBD1	TRBJ1-2	CASRRAGQVFSTF	TGTGCCAGCAGGAGGGCCGGACAGGTGTTCAGCACCTTC
TRBV19	NA	NA	TRBJ1-2	CASSSGRDYGYTF	TGTGCCAGTAGTTCGGGACGGGACTATGGCTACACCTTC
TRBV4-2	NA	TRBD1	TRBJ2-1	CASSQAGGDEQFF	TGTGCCAGCAGCCAGGCAGGGGGAGATGAGCAGTTCTTC
TRBV6-6	NA	NA	TRBJ2-7	CASSFSYEQYF	TGTGCCAGCAGTTTCTCCTACGAGCAGTACTTC
TRBV10-2	NA	TRBD1	TRBJ1-5	CASSGTGTNQPQHF	TGCGCCAGCAGTGGGACAGGGACCAATCAGCCCCAGCATTTT
TRBV7-9	NA	TRBD1	TRBJ1-2	CASSLTGDGYTF	TGTGCCAGCAGCTTAACAGGGGATGGCTACACCTTC
TRBV7-3	NA	NA	TRBJ2-1	CASSLRAAGNNEQFF	TGTGCCAGCAGTCTAAGAGCGGCCGGGAACAATGAGCAGTTCTTC
TRBV29-1	NA	NA	TRBJ2-3	CSETESTDTQYF	TGCAGCGAAACAGAAAGCACAGATACGCAGTATTTT
TRBV5-1	few	NA	TRBJ2-5	CASSLVGETQYF	TGCGCCAGCAGCTTGGTTGGAGAGACCCAGTACTTC
TRBV2	NA	NA	TRBJ2-7	CASRSLGGPYEQYF	TGTGCCAGCAGATCTCTCGGGGGACCTTACGAGCAGTACTTC
TRBV6-5	NA	TRBD1	TRBJ1-1	CASSLDRVNTEAFF	TGTGCCAGCAGTTTGGACAGGGTGAACACTGAAGCTTTCTTT
TRBV7-9	few	NA	TRBJ2-5	CASSQDIFGETQYF	TGTGCCAGCAGCCAGGACATTTTCGGAGAGACCCAGTACTTC
TRBV4-1	NA	TRBD1	TRBJ2-1	CASRETGTGRYEQFF	TGCGCCAGCAGAGAAACGGGGACAGGGAGGTATGAGCAGTTCTTC
TRBV4-3	few	TRBD1	TRBJ1-2	CASSQDRTGQYGYTF	TGCGCCAGCAGCCAAGATAGGACAGGGCAATATGGCTACACCTTC
TRBV4-1	NA	NA	TRBJ1-2	CASSQAGYGYTF	TGCGCCAGCAGCCAAGCTGGGTATGGCTACACCTTC
TRBV2	NA	TRBD2	TRBJ2-1	CASSRSGGAYNEQFF	TGTGCCAGCAGTCGCAGCGGGGGGGCCTACAATGAGCAGTTCTTC
TRBV7-2	few	TRBD2	TRBJ2-6	CASSYRLAGVSGANVLTF	TGTGCCAGCAGCTACCGACTAGCGGGTGTCTCTGGGGCCAACGTCCTGACTTTC
TRBV29-1	few	TRBD1	TRBJ1-1	CSVQGVNGNTEAFF	TGCAGCGTTCAGGGGGTCAATGGGAACACTGAAGCTTTCTTT
TRBV7-9	NA	TRBD1	TRBJ1-2	CASSSGQRFLYGYTF	TGTGCCAGCAGCTCGGGACAGCGATTCCTCTATGGCTACACCTTC
TRBV30	NA	NA	TRBJ1-2	CAWRSGWGGYTF	TGTGCCTGGAGATCAGGGTGGGGAGGCTACACCTTC
TRBV29-1	NA	TRBD1	TRBJ1-2	CSVDPGQANYGYTF	TGCAGCGTTGACCCGGGACAGGCTAACTATGGCTACACCTTC
TRBV29-1	NA	NA	TRBJ2-6	CSVYVRRNRSGANVLTF	TGCAGCGTGTATGTCAGGAGGAATCGCTCTGGGGCCAACGTCCTGACTTTC
TRBV30	NA	NA	TRBJ1-3	CAWSGELISLSGNTIYF	TGTGCCTGGAGTGGGGAGCTGATATCTCTCTCTGGAAACACCATATATTTT
TRBV5-1	NA	NA	TRBJ1-1	CASSLVRGTEAFF	TGCGCCAGCAGCTTGGTCAGGGGCACTGAAGCTTTCTTT
TRBV5-1	NA	TRBD1	TRBJ2-5	CASSLRDRAIQETQYF	TGCGCCAGCAGCTTACGGGACAGGGCAATTCAAGAGACCCAGTACTTC
TRBV7-9	NA	TRBD2	TRBJ2-7	CASSLGQGLAYSYEQYF	TGTGCCAGCAGTCTTGGCCAGGGACTAGCGTATTCCTACGAGCAGTACTTC
TRBV6-5	NA	NA	TRBJ1-4	CASRRGREKLFF	TGTGCCAGCAGGCGAGGAAGGGAAAAACTGTTTTTT
TRBV5-4	NA	TRBD1	TRBJ2-1	CASSSRGGTGGIYNEQFF	TGTGCCAGCAGCTCTCGAGGAGGGACAGGGGGCATATACAATGAGCAGTTCTTC